This record covers a single T cell receptor beta chain. Authors' methods: Researchers report that nucleated cell counts were estimated from reference gene primer amplification. Some clones are missing from TCRdb's copy, which holds only in-frame ones; the method was immunoSEQ multiplex PCR. That table supplies the V and J calls and clone size; D and trimming were determined from the DNA. The data show fewer than 130,000 clones, approximately 65% seen once. This sample is drawn from a study of blood T cell repertoires in COVID-19. Study-level information: Acute and convalescent COVID-19 samples came from the United States, Italy and Spain. In each case, the material was cDNA or gDNA derived from T cells, B-cell-depleted T cells, or PBMCs.

CDR3 length: 15 amino acids. This receptor was taken from a woman aged 55-69 years with acute or convalescent COVID-19. Sequencing input: peripheral blood. The chain joins TRBV21-1 to TRBJ1-1; the D segment call TRBD1 is taken from the table without a DNA check. TRBV21-1 is tagged as a pseudogene. In nucleotides, the CDR3 is TGTGCCAGCAGCAAAGCGAGAGACAGGAACACTGAAGCTTTCTTT. Its protein is CASSKARDRNTEAFF.